A single sample is the source of the 14 T cell receptor beta chains below, sequenced in a study of blood T cell repertoires in COVID-19. Here immunoSEQ multiplex PCR was the method, and the copy in TCRdb shows in-frame clones only, minus some. The sample consists of 90,000 or so clones, about 84% of them appearing once. Sample: peripheral blood. These receptor sequences come from a man aged 80 or over with active or convalescent COVID-19.

This chain uses TRBV7-3 with TRBJ1-1; 8 bases are shared with TRBD1. V dropped 3 bases and J dropped 0; count of bases not matched to a gene: 6. This CDR3 has 16 amino acids. Per the germline V gene, CDR1 is SGHTA and CDR2 is FQGTGA. The CDR3 nucleotides are TGTGCCAGCAGCTTGGACAGGGCGAGGATGAACACTGAAGCTTTCTTT. It yields the protein CASSLDRARMNTEAFF.

This rearrangement joins TRBV6-1 to TRBJ2-1; 8 nucleotides align to TRBD1. Germline V gives CDR1 MNHNS, CDR2 SASEGT. CDR3 length: 15 residues. The V gene end was trimmed by 0 bases and the J gene end by 9 bases; junction bases not matched to a gene: 7. CDR3 protein: CASSEADRGGSEQFF. The DNA for the CDR3 is TGTGCCAGCAGTGAAGCCGACAGGGGAGGCAGTGAGCAGTTCTTC.

The rearrangement joins TRBV9 to TRBJ1-3; tentatively, D is TRBD1 (6 bases). Germline V CDR1 and CDR2: SGDLS, YYNGEE. This CDR3 is 16 amino acids long. V lost 4 bases and J 2 bases, leaving 16 bases between the germline ends. The CDR3 nucleotides are TGTGCCAGCAGCCCTCGGGGGGGGGCAGCTGGAAACACCATATATTTT. Amino acids: CASSPRGGAAGNTIYF.

The chain recombines TRBV7-9 with TRBJ2-2; 7 nucleotides agree with TRBD1. The germline V gene encodes CDR1 SEHNR and CDR2 FQNEAQ (reference sequence). Losses at the gene ends were 5 bases for V and 4 bases for J; bases not matched to a gene: 16. The CDR3 has 18 residues. The CDR3 region is CASSPRGIQGVGTGELFF. CDR3 nucleotides: TGTGCCAGCAGCCCCCGGGGAATTCAGGGGGTAGGCACCGGGGAGCTGTTTTTT.

The chain joins TRBV28 to TRBJ2-3; 11 bases fit TRBD2. CDR3 length: 16 amino acids. Germline V gives CDR1 MDHEN, CDR2 SYDVKM. Trimming cost V 2 bases and J 2 bases; bases outside gene matches: 3. The CDR3 coding sequence is TGTGCCAGCAGTTTAATAGCGGGGGGGAACACAGATACGCAGTATTTT. Encoded protein: CASSLIAGGNTDTQYF. Looking up the rest from reference TRBV28 and TRBJ2-3 gives the full variable domain: DVKVTQSSRYLVKRTGEKVFLECVQDMDHENMFWYRQDPGLGLRLIYFSYDVKMKEKGDIPEGYSVSREKKERFSLILESASTNQTSMYLCASSLIAGGNTDTQYFGPGTRLTVL.

The chain is built from TRBV6-5 and TRBJ2-1; D not resolved. Trimming left V 3 bases short and J 8 bases short, with 11 bases between. The CDR3 has 13 amino acids. The germline CDR1 and CDR2 sequences are MNHEY and SVGAGI. CDR3 in DNA: TGTGCCAGCAGTTATAGAGCGCCGGATGAGCAGTTCTTC. It codes for CASSYRAPDEQFF.

The rearrangement uses TRBV19 and TRBJ2-1; TRBD2 agrees at 8 bases. Germline CDR1 reads LNHDA; CDR2 reads SQIVND (reference sequence). The CDR3 covers 13 residues. With V trimmed by 11 bases and J by 5 bases, 8 bases remained unmatched. This CDR3 reads CASYGLANNEQFF. The DNA for the CDR3 is TGTGCCTCCTATGGACTAGCCAACAATGAGCAGTTCTTC.

This clone was seen only once. J is TRBJ1-4 and V is TRBV27, with TRBD1 as a possible D gene (5 bases). The CDR3 loop spans 14 amino acids. Trimming cost V 0 bases and J 8 bases, with 10 bases left between them. The germline gives CDR1 MNHEY, CDR2 SMNVEV (reference sequence). The CDR3 protein is CASSLSLGEEKLFF. The CDR3 nucleotides read TGTGCCAGCAGTTTATCGCTAGGGGAAGAAAAACTGTTTTTT.

The chain combines TRBV10-3 with TRBJ1-3; unclear D gene. Between the trimmed V and J ends, which lost 2 bases and 4 bases, there was a span of 12 bases. The CDR3 runs to 15 residues. The V gene's germline CDR1 is ENHRY and CDR2 SYGVKD. The CDR3: CAISEGLTTGNTIYF. Here the CDR3 DNA reads TGTGCCATCAGTGAGGGACTAACAACAGGAAACACCATATATTTT.

The chain couples TRBV6-6 to TRBJ1-6; D gene unclear. The CDR3 has 14 residues. V was trimmed by 2 bases and J by 7 bases, leaving 9 bases between them. Germline V gene sequence: CDR1 MNHNY, CDR2 SVGAGI (reference sequence). The chain's CDR3 is CASSYTHGNSPLHF. CDR3 nucleotide sequence: TGTGCCAGCAGTTACACCCACGGGAATTCACCCCTCCACTTT.

The chain recombines TRBV11-2 with TRBJ1-2; D is undetermined. Germline V gives CDR1 SGHAT, CDR2 FQNNGV. V was shortened by 1 base and J by 8 bases, with 11 bases between the two germline ends. CDR3 length equals 13 residues. Written as DNA, the CDR3 is TGTGCCAGCAGCTTAGGCGGGGATAAGGGCTACACCTTC. It yields the protein CASSLGGDKGYTF. Combining the CDR3 with reference TRBV11-2 and TRBJ1-2 gives the whole variable domain EAGVAQSPRYKIIEKRQSVAFWCNPISGHATLYWYQQILGQGPKLLIQFQNNGVVDDSQLPKDRFSAERLKGVDSTLKIQPAKLEDSAVYLCASSLGGDKGYTFGSGTRLTVV.

In its sample, this clone was seen once. The rearrangement joins TRBV28 to TRBJ2-3; 9 bases align to TRBD2. In germline, CDR1 is MDHEN, CDR2 SYDVKM. CDR3 size: 16 residues. V trimming: 6 bases; J trimming: 7 bases; junction bases outside the gene matches: 14. This CDR3 is CASSQQRGAGTNTQYF. DNA for the CDR3: TGTGCCAGCAGCCAACAGCGGGGGGCAGGCACGAATACGCAGTATTTT. Full variable domain (outside the CDR3, taken from reference TRBV28 and TRBJ2-3): DVKVTQSSRYLVKRTGEKVFLECVQDMDHENMFWYRQDPGLGLRLIYFSYDVKMKEKGDIPEGYSVSREKKERFSLILESASTNQTSMYLCASSQQRGAGTNTQYFGPGTRLTVL.

The V and J genes are TRBV4-1 and TRBJ2-7, with D maybe TRBD1 (6 bases). Germline CDR1 is MGHRA and CDR2 is YSYEKL. The CDR3 runs 18 residues. The V and J ends lost 1 base and 0 bases respectively, with 19 bases between them. The CDR3 spells CASSQVSTQTGSSYEQYF. The CDR3 bases are TGCGCCAGCAGCCAAGTCAGTACTCAGACAGGTAGCTCCTACGAGCAGTACTTC.

This chain uses TRBV12-3 or TRBV12-4 with TRBJ1-2, with 7 bases aligning to TRBD1. The CDR3 spans 13 residues. Trimming cost V 6 bases and J 5 bases; bases outside gene matches: 6. CDR3: CASSQDRAYGYTF. CDR3 coding DNA: TGTGCCAGCAGCCAAGACAGGGCGTATGGCTACACCTTC.